Presented here are 17 T cell receptor beta chains from one specimen sequenced in a study of T-cell reconstitution after alpha-beta-depleted transplantation in children. As it was prepared, the TCRbeta library received unique molecular identifiers. TCRdb ran MiXCR on the PCR reads and lists one entry per CDR3 protein. Found here are about 310,000 distinct CDR3 sequences, over 20% of them singletons; the top ten hold 9.5% to 13%. The source material was PBMCs, mostly from graft donor cells, sampled 180 days after TCRalphabeta/CD19-depleted stem cell transplant. Every receptor here comes from a male patient aged 10 to 17 who had a stem cell transplant for acute lymphoblastic leukemia, so the T cells may come from the graft donor.

V and J are TRBV5-1 and TRBJ2-1; 11 bases fit TRBD2. The V gene's germline CDR1 is SGHRS and CDR2 YFSETQ. The CDR3 length is 15 residues. Trimming removed 6 bases from V and 10 bases from J; junction bases left unmatched: 12. CDR3 sequence: CASTLGLAVGGEQFF. The CDR3, as DNA: TGCGCCAGCACCCTGGGACTAGCGGTAGGTGGGGAGCAGTTCTTC.

The chain combines TRBV7-3 with TRBJ2-2; TRBD1 aligns across 8 bases. This CDR3 has 16 residues. From germline, CDR1 is SGHTA and CDR2 FQGTGA. V trimming: 6 bases; J trimming: 0 bases; junction bases outside the gene matches: 6. The CDR3, as DNA: TGTGCCAGCAGTAAAGACAGGGGAACGAACACCGGGGAGCTGTTTTTT. Translated, it gives CASSKDRGTNTGELFF. The whole variable domain, filled in from reference TRBV7-3 and TRBJ2-2, reads GAGVSQTPSNKVTEKGKYVELRCDPISGHTALYWYRQSLGQGPEFLIYFQGTGAADDSGLPNDRFFAVRPEGSVSTLKIQRTERGDSAVYLCASSKDRGTNTGELFFGEGSRLTVL.

J is TRBJ2-7 and V is TRBV27; weak D call: TRBD2 (6 bases). This CDR3 region has 14 residues. V was clipped by 3 bases and J by 0 bases, with 9 bases between them. The germline gives CDR1 MNHEY, CDR2 SMNVEV (reference sequence). CDR3 loop: CASSLLRGSYEQYF. CDR3 nucleotides: TGTGCCAGCAGTTTGTTGCGGGGCTCCTACGAGCAGTACTTC.

This clonotype has just a few counts. The V call is TRBV11-2, the J call TRBJ2-3; 14 nucleotides agree with TRBD2. After removal of 5 bases from V and 1 base from J, the junction contained 8 bases not matched to a gene. Germline CDR1 reads SGHAT; CDR2 reads FQNNGV. The CDR3 has 18 residues. CDR3 coding DNA: TGTGCCAGCAGCGCCTCCTGGACTAGCGGGGGGCGCACAGATACGCAGTATTTT. Encoded protein: CASSASWTSGGRTDTQYF.

The rearrangement links TRBV2 to TRBJ2-7; 7 bases are shared with TRBD2. CDR1 is SNHLY, CDR2 FYNNEI, per germline. This CDR3 spans 15 amino acids. V shed 0 bases, J shed 3 bases, and the junction held 5 bases outside the gene matches. The CDR3 protein is CASSEAPGGVYEQYF. The DNA for the CDR3 is TGTGCCAGCAGTGAAGCGCCGGGGGGAGTCTACGAGCAGTACTTC.

This clonotype was observed a handful of times. The V call is TRBV5-1, the J call TRBJ2-7; possibly TRBD2 for D (5 bases). This CDR3 spans 14 amino acids. Deletions cut 0 bases from V and 3 bases from J, with 10 bases between. Germline CDR1 SGHRS, CDR2 YFSETQ. The DNA for the CDR3 is TGCGCCAGCAGCTTGGAGGCTAGCAGCTACGAGCAGTACTTC. Its translation is CASSLEASSYEQYF.

This rearrangement joins TRBV10-3 to TRBJ2-7; 12 bases fit TRBD2. The CDR3 is 16 residues long. Germline CDR1 ENHRY, CDR2 SYGVKD. Unmatched junction bases numbered 12, after V lost 6 bases and J lost 6 bases. The CDR3 bases are TGTGCCATCAGCGCCCTTGGGACTAGCGGGCGGGTCGAGCAGTACTTC. Translation: CAISALGTSGRVEQYF.

This rearrangement joins TRBV4-1 to TRBJ2-1, with 7 bases fitting TRBD2. This CDR3 spans 14 amino acids. Germline CDR1 MGHRA, CDR2 YSYEKL. V shed 4 bases, J shed 8 bases, and the junction held 8 bases outside the gene matches. CDR3 protein: CASSLRDYSDEQFF. The DNA for the CDR3 is TGCGCCAGCAGCCTCCGGGACTACTCTGATGAGCAGTTCTTC.

In its sample, this clonotype was seen a few times. The J gene is TRBJ1-1, the V gene TRBV20-1; D remains ambiguous. The germline V gene has CDR1 DFQATT and CDR2 SNEGSKA (reference sequence). The length of the CDR3 is 11 residues. V lost 3 bases, J lost 0 bases, and 2 bases lay in between. This CDR3 reads CSASMNTEAFF. DNA for the CDR3: TGCAGTGCTAGCATGAACACTGAAGCTTTCTTT.

A word on this clonotype: Sequence at one end of the junction differs from germline and may be a read error. V gene TRBV3-1 combines with J gene TRBJ2-7; TRBD1 matches at 9 bases. Germline values: CDR1 LGHDT, CDR2 YNNKEL (reference sequence). The CDR3 is 15 residues long. DNA of the CDR3: TGTGCCACCAGCCAAGCGGACAGGGGCCTCGACGAGCAGTACTTC. Its translation is CATSQADRGLDEQYF.

The genes are TRBV12-3 or TRBV12-4 and TRBJ2-2; 10 bases fit TRBD1. V lost 6 bases, J lost 5 bases, and 6 bases stayed unmatched. This CDR3 is built from 15 residues. The CDR3 DNA is TGTGCCAGCAGCCAGGGACAGGGGAGGACCGGGGAGCTGTTTTTT. This gives the protein CASSQGQGRTGELFF.

The CDR3: CSALGGFYGYTF. The CDR3 bases are TGCAGCGCCCTTGGGGGTTTCTATGGCTACACCTTC. V is TRBV29-1 and J is TRBJ1-2, with D maybe TRBD1 (5 bases). CDR1 and CDR2 from the germline V gene are SQVTM and ANQGSEA. The CDR3 has 12 residues. V was pared by 7 bases and J by 4 bases, with 13 bases between.

On this clonotype itself: A junction boundary mismatches the germline segment, possibly from a read error. This chain connects TRBV7-9 to TRBJ2-7; D may be TRBD2 (5 bases). In germline, CDR1 is SEHNR, CDR2 FQNEAQ (reference sequence). This CDR3 region has 15 residues. CDR3 amino acids: CAGVTTEGLLYDQYF. Written as DNA, the CDR3 is TGTGCCGGAGTAACAACAGAGGGCCTACTTTACGATCAGTACTTC.

Comment on this clonotype: One junction end disagrees with the germline gene, perhaps due to a read error. V gene TRBV20-1 combines with J gene TRBJ1-5; 7 bases map to TRBD1. CDR1 is DFQATT, CDR2 SNEGSKA, per germline (reference sequence). This CDR3 has 11 amino acids. CDR3: CSARGTAGSTF. The CDR3 nucleotides are TGCAGTGCTAGGGGGACAGCGGGCTCAACTTTT.

V and J are TRBV5-1 and TRBJ2-1, with TRBD2 matching over 8 bases. There are 14 residues in the CDR3. After removal of 6 bases from V and 3 bases from J, the junction contained 5 bases not matched to a gene. The germline CDR1 and CDR2 sequences are SGHRS and YFSETQ. CDR3 region: CASTAGEDYNEQFF. CDR3 coding DNA: TGCGCCAGCACAGCGGGAGAAGACTACAATGAGCAGTTCTTC.

The gene calls are TRBV12-3 or TRBV12-4 and TRBJ2-7, with 13 bases lining up with TRBD2. The CDR3 is made up of 14 amino acids. V dropped 5 bases and J dropped 5; count of bases not matched to a gene: 3. The DNA of the CDR3 is TGTGCCAGCAGTCAACTAGCGGGAGGGCACGAGCAGTACTTC. Amino acid sequence: CASSQLAGGHEQYF.

This chain links TRBV7-2 with TRBJ2-3; no clear D. The CDR3 is 14 residues long. V was shortened by 1 base and J by 2 bases, with 7 bases between the two germline ends. Germline lookup yields CDR1 SGHTA and CDR2 FQGNSA. DNA for the CDR3: TGTGCCAGCAGCTTAGATTCTTTCACAGATACGCAGTATTTT. Residues: CASSLDSFTDTQYF.